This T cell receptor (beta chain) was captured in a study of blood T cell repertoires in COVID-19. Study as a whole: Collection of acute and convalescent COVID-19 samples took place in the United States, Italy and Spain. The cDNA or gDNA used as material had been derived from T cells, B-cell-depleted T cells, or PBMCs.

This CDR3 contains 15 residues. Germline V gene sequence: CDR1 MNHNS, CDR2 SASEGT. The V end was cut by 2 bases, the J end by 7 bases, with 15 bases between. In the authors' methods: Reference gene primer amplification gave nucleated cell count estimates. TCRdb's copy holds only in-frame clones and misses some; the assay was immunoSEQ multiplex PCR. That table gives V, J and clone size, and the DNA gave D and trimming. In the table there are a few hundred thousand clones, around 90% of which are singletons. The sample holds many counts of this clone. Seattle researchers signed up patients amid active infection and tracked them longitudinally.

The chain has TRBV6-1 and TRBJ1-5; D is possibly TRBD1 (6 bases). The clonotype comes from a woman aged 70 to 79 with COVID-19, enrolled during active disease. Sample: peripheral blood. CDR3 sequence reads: CASSEHQTGGQPQHF. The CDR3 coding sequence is TGTGCCAGCAGTGAACATCAGACAGGCGGGCAGCCCCAGCATTTT.